Following are 29 T cell receptor beta chains from one sample sequenced in a study of post-analysis software for immune sequencing data. Points from the study as a whole: Comparison of patients with controls showed 5 or 6 TRBV segments more frequent in patients, TRBV5-6, TRBV5-1 and TRBV20-1 among them.

No cognate antigen is known for these TCRs. TCR beta cDNA libraries included unique molecular identifiers. TCRdb fed the PCR reads into MiXCR, producing one record per CDR3 protein. The sample includes a few hundred thousand distinct CDR3 sequences, about 38% of them seen just once. Material for sequencing was blood. The receptors here all came from a girl between 10 and 17 years old with multiple sclerosis.

The chain carries TRBV5-4 and TRBJ2-3; D tentatively reads TRBD1 or TRBD2 (5 bases each). The V end was cut by 7 bases, the J end by 0 bases, with 18 bases between. The germline CDR1 and CDR2 sequences are SGHNT and YYREEE (reference sequence). CDR3 length: 16 residues. The CDR3 region is CASGTFGERSTDTQYF. In DNA form, the CDR3 reads TGTGCCAGCGGGACCTTTGGAGAGCGGAGCACAGATACGCAGTATTTT.

The gene calls are TRBV5-1 and TRBJ1-2, with 7 bases fitting TRBD1. J gave up 8 bases and V 3 bases, and 13 bases lay outside the gene matches. Germline values: CDR1 SGHRS, CDR2 YFSETQ. This CDR3 has 15 residues. The CDR3 coding sequence is TGCGCCAGCAGCTCGATTTCCGGACAGGACGGCGGCTACACCTTC. Translation: CASSSISGQDGGYTF.

This clonotype has ten or more counts. The V and J genes are TRBV29-1 and TRBJ1-2, with D possibly being TRBD1 (6 bases). Looked up from germline, CDR1 is SQVTM and CDR2 is ANQGSEA. This CDR3 is built from 13 residues. The V end was cut by 4 bases, the J end by 8 bases, with 17 bases between. CDR3 protein: CSVGGDRHGGYTF. The CDR3 DNA reads as TGCAGCGTTGGAGGTGACAGGCACGGGGGCTACACCTTC. The entire variable domain, with the rest obtained from reference TRBV29-1 and TRBJ1-2, is as follows: SAVISQKPSRDICQRGTSLTIQCQVDSQVTMMFWYRQQPGQSLTLIATANQGSEATYESGFVIDKFPISRPNLTFSTLTVSNMSPEDSSIYLCSVGGDRHGGYTFGSGTRLTVV.

This clonotype was seen only a few times. This clone may be a read error of a much larger clone one base away. J is TRBJ1-5 and V is TRBV27; no firm D call. The CDR3 length is 14 residues. CDR1 is MNHEY, CDR2 SMNVEV, per germline (reference sequence). CDR3 DNA sequence: TGTACCAGCAGTTCCCTTGCTAACAATCAGCCCCAGCATTTT. This encodes CTSSSLANNQPQHF.

Note on this clonotype: A much more abundant neighbour one base away suggests this may be a read error. The V call is TRBV4-1, the J call TRBJ2-7; D is unclear. The CDR3 is made up of 16 amino acids. Trimming took 0 bases from V and 2 from J, leaving 14 bases between them. Germline assignment: CDR1 MGHRA and CDR2 YSYEKL. The CDR3 loop is CASSQEWSNHAYEQYF. CDR3 DNA sequence: TGCGCCAGCAGCCAAGAGTGGTCCAATCATGCCTACGAGCAGTACTTC.

Many counts were recorded for this clonotype. The gene calls are TRBV24-1 and TRBJ2-1, with 11 bases fitting TRBD2. The V and J ends lost 4 bases and 7 bases, in that order; junction bases with no gene match: 8. The CDR3 has 16 amino acids. Germline V lookup: CDR1 KGHDR, CDR2 SFDVKD. CDR3 sequence (DNA): TGTGCCACCAGTGAGCGGGGGACTAGCGGAACGAATGAGCAGTTCTTC. Translated: CATSERGTSGTNEQFF.

This clonotype was seen repeatedly, ten times or more. The CDR3 spells CASSQGIGGVQETQYF. In DNA form, the CDR3 reads TGTGCCAGCAGCCAAGGTATCGGCGGGGTCCAAGAGACCCAGTACTTC. J is TRBJ2-5 and V is TRBV12-3 or TRBV12-4; perhaps TRBD2 as D (6 bases). The CDR3 extends over 16 amino acids. Between the trimmed V and J ends, which lost 6 bases and 1 base, there was a span of 18 bases.

Worth noting for this clonotype: Just one base apart from a much larger clone, this may be a read error. The rearrangement joins TRBV12-3 or TRBV12-4 to TRBJ2-1, with D unresolved. The J call may not be correct, given that the DNA end is closer to TRBJ2-7. This CDR3 has 14 residues. The CDR3 spells CASSLQVYYNEQYF. The CDR3 DNA reads TGTGCCAGCAGTTTACAGGTTTATTACAATGAGCAGTACTTC.

Regarding this clonotype: Since a much larger clone is just one base distant, this may be a read error. J is TRBJ2-3 and V is TRBV28, with D perhaps TRBD1 or TRBD2 (6 bases each). The germline CDR1 and CDR2 sequences are MDHEN and SYDVKM. The CDR3 totals 15 residues. DNA of the CDR3: TGTGCCGGCAGCCCTGCATGGGGGGCTGGAGATACGCAGTATTTT. Its translation: CAGSPAWGAGDTQYF. Together with reference TRBV28 and TRBJ2-3, the CDR3 gives the full variable domain: DVKVTQSSRYLVKRTGEKVFLECVQDMDHENMFWYRQDPGLGLRLIYFSYDVKMKEKGDIPEGYSVSREKKERFSLILESASTNQTSMYLCAGSPAWGAGDTQYFGPGTRLTVL.

The chain has TRBV3-1 and TRBJ2-1; D possibly matches TRBD1 or TRBD2 (5 bases each). The CDR3 contains 16 residues. Trimming shortened V by 4 bases and J by 6 bases, and 19 bases separated the two germline ends. From germline, CDR1 is LGHDT and CDR2 YNNKEL (reference sequence). In DNA, the CDR3 is TGTGCCAGCAGCCTAGGTTTGGGACCCGTAGCCAATGAGCAGTTCTTC. This gives the protein CASSLGLGPVANEQFF.

As for this clonotype: A much larger clone differs from this one at a single base, so this may be a read error. The V call is TRBV18, the J call TRBJ2-1, with 9 nucleotides matching TRBD1. Germline-derived CDR1 and CDR2 are KGHSH and LQKENI. The CDR3 consists of 14 residues. CDR3 bases: TGTACCAGCTCACGACGGACAGGGGTTAATGAGCAGTTCTTC. Protein: CTSSRRTGVNEQFF. Complete variable domain (other parts from reference TRBV18 and TRBJ2-1): NAGVMQNPRHLVRRRGQEARLRCSPMKGHSHVYWYRQLPEEGLKFMVYLQKENIIDESGMPKERFSAEFPKEGPSILRIQQVVRGDSAAYFCTSSRRTGVNEQFFGPGTRLTVL.

The DNA for the CDR3 is TGCAGCGTGGGACACCCGAACACCGGGGAGCTGTTTTTT. This sequence encodes CSVGHPNTGELFF. The chain has TRBV29-1 and TRBJ2-2; possibly TRBD1 for D (6 bases). Germline V lookup: CDR1 SQVTM, CDR2 ANQGSEA. This CDR3 contains 13 residues. The V and J ends lost 6 bases and 0 bases respectively, with 8 bases between them.

This clonotype was counted only a few times. Possible read error: a much larger clone is one base away. V gene TRBV6-4 combines with J gene TRBJ2-5, with TRBD1 as a possible D gene (6 bases). Germline assignment: CDR1 MRHNA and CDR2 SNTAGT. V lost 1 base, J lost 11 bases, and 8 bases lay in between. The CDR3 extends over 11 amino acids. CDR3 coding DNA: TGTGCCAGCAGTGACTTCCAGGGGCAGTACTTC. Translated: CASSDFQGQYF.

The V and J genes are TRBV24-1 and TRBJ2-1; 10 nucleotides agree with TRBD2. Germline V gives CDR1 KGHDR, CDR2 SFDVKD. This CDR3 comprises 15 residues. The J segment lost 2 bases and the V segment lost 9 bases, leaving 6 bases of the junction unmatched. The CDR3 reads CATSTSGRAYNEQFF. For the CDR3, the DNA is TGTGCCACCTCCACCAGCGGGAGGGCCTACAATGAGCAGTTCTTC.

The chain joins TRBV27 to TRBJ2-1; TRBD2 might be the D (5 bases). Trimming pared 1 base from V and 7 bases from J, leaving 11 bases between. The CDR3 sequence is 14 residues long. Germline V gene data show CDR1 as MNHEY and CDR2 as SMNVEV (reference sequence). The CDR3 DNA sequence: TGTGCCAGCAGTTTATGGGAGACCCGAAATGAGCAGTTCTTC. Protein product: CASSLWETRNEQFF.

About this clonotype itself: It may be a read error: a sequence one base away is much more abundant. The chain uses TRBV5-6 and TRBJ1-4; possible D gene TRBD1, 6 bases. The CDR3 contains 15 residues. V gave up 4 bases and J gave up 7 bases, with 17 bases separating them. From germline, CDR1 is SGHDT and CDR2 YYEEEE. The CDR3 loop reads CASSRRQAEREKLFF. In DNA, the CDR3 is TGTGCCAGCAGCCGGCGACAGGCTGAACGTGAAAAACTGTTTTTT.

Comment on this clonotype: A read error may explain this, as a much larger clone is one base away. The chain couples TRBV11-2 to TRBJ1-2; D possibly corresponds to TRBD1 (6 bases). This CDR3 spans 14 amino acids. Germline V lookup: CDR1 SGHAT, CDR2 FQNNGV. Trimming took 5 bases from V and 4 from J, leaving 14 bases between them. The CDR3 region has the DNA TGTGCCAGCAGCCTTGGCAGGGGAGCCTATGGCTACACCTTC. Amino acid sequence: CASSLGRGAYGYTF.

V usage is TRBV4-3 and J usage is TRBJ2-7, with TRBD2 as a possible D gene (6 bases). V was trimmed by 0 bases and J by 5 bases, leaving 8 bases between them. Germline values: CDR1 LGHNA, CDR2 YSLEER. This CDR3 has 13 amino acids. The CDR3 here is CASSQEGEDEQYF. Written as DNA, the CDR3 is TGCGCCAGCAGCCAAGAAGGGGAGGACGAGCAGTACTTC.

This clonotype has ten or more counts. The DNA for the CDR3 is TGTGCCAGCAGCCCGCGGGGGGTTGGACAGCCCCAGCATTTT. It yields the protein CASSPRGVGQPQHF. The chain links TRBV5-6 to TRBJ1-5; D is perhaps TRBD1 (5 bases). This CDR3 has 14 amino acids. Germline V gives CDR1 SGHDT, CDR2 YYEEEE. Trimming shortened V by 4 bases and J by 7 bases, and 15 bases separated the two germline ends. Complete variable domain (other parts from reference TRBV5-6 and TRBJ1-5): DAGVTQSPTHLIKTRGQQVTLRCSPKSGHDTVSWYQQALGQGPQFIFQYYEEEERQRGNFPDRFSGHQFPNYSSELNVNALLLGDSALYLCASSPRGVGQPQHFGDGTRLSIL.

For this clonotype: A clone one base away is much larger, so this may be a read error. The V call is TRBV29-1, the J call TRBJ1-2; no clear D gene. Trimming removed 8 bases at V and 4 bases at J, with 14 bases between. The CDR3 totals 12 residues. CDR1 is SQVTM, CDR2 ANQGSEA, per germline. The CDR3 DNA reads as TGCAGCATTCAATCTTCCTTCTATGGCTACACCTTC. Residues: CSIQSSFYGYTF.

About this clonotype: This may come from a read error, since a much larger clone is one base off. The chain carries TRBV2 and TRBJ2-1, with D possibly TRBD2 on 7 matching bases. The CDR3 contains 16 residues. CDR1 SNHLY and CDR2 FYNNEI come from the germline V gene. CDR3 loop: CASTLRWGGRYKEQFF. The CDR3 DNA reads as TGTGCCAGCACCTTGAGGTGGGGGGGCCGCTACAAAGAGCAGTTCTTC.

This clonotype was picked up many times. The chain couples TRBV20-1 to TRBJ2-3; weak D call: TRBD2 (6 bases). CDR3 length: 15 amino acids. V lost 0 bases, J lost 0 bases, and 10 bases lay in between. Germline V gives CDR1 DFQATT, CDR2 SNEGSKA (reference sequence). The chain's CDR3 is CSARDGRTSTDTQYF. The CDR3 DNA reads TGCAGTGCTAGAGATGGGAGGACTAGCACAGATACGCAGTATTTT.

This clonotype was seen only a few times. V usage is TRBV5-4 and J usage is TRBJ2-5; D not certain. The DNA end is more similar to TRBJ2-7, so the J call may be wrong. This CDR3 region has 12 residues. Germline CDR1 is SGHNT and CDR2 is YYREEE (reference sequence). The CDR3 protein is CASSLTVCEQYF. The CDR3 DNA reads TGTGCCAGCAGCTTGACTGTCTGCGAGCAGTACTTC.

This clonotype was seen a few times. This sequence joins TRBV20-1 and TRBJ2-5; 7 positions match TRBD2. J was trimmed by 4 bases and V by 3 bases; bases with no gene match: 8. The CDR3 spans 14 residues. Per the germline V gene, CDR1 is DFQATT and CDR2 is SNEGSKA (reference sequence). The CDR3 sequence: CSASREAGVETQYF. CDR3 sequence (DNA): TGCAGTGCTAGTCGCGAGGCGGGAGTAGAGACCCAGTACTTC.

At least ten counts were recorded for this clonotype. In DNA, the CDR3 is TGTGCCAGCAGTGGGAGGGATAGCGTTGATGAGCAGTTCTTC. Its translation: CASSGRDSVDEQFF. The chain uses TRBV28 and TRBJ2-1, with 7 bases fitting TRBD2. The CDR3 spans 14 residues. V dropped 5 bases and J dropped 8; count of bases not matched to a gene: 9. Germline V lookup: CDR1 MDHEN, CDR2 SYDVKM.

The gene calls are TRBV20-1 and TRBJ2-5; 7 nucleotides line up with TRBD2. This CDR3 spans 14 amino acids. V lost 1 base and J lost 3; bases outside the gene matches: 5. Germline V lookup: CDR1 DFQATT, CDR2 SNEGSKA (reference sequence). CDR3: CSARGLAVKETQYF. Here the CDR3 DNA reads TGCAGTGCTAGAGGCCTAGCGGTTAAAGAGACCCAGTACTTC.

In its sample, this clonotype was seen many times. The gene calls are TRBV20-1 and TRBJ2-1, with 11 bases identical to TRBD1. The germline gives CDR1 DFQATT, CDR2 SNEGSKA (reference sequence). V trimming: 3 bases; J trimming: 8 bases; junction bases outside the gene matches: 9. This CDR3 is 15 amino acids long. CDR3: CSASARDRGIDEQFF. The DNA for the CDR3 is TGCAGTGCTAGCGCTCGGGACAGGGGGATCGATGAGCAGTTCTTC.

Of note for this clonotype: Being one base from a much bigger clone, this may be a read error. This chain links TRBV7-2 with TRBJ2-5; 8 nucleotides match TRBD2. With 8 bases clipped from V and 4 bases from J, the junction kept 15 bases outside the gene matches. The CDR3 is made up of 16 amino acids. Germline V lookup: CDR1 SGHTA, CDR2 FQGNSA. CDR3 nucleotide sequence: TGTGCCAGCGGCGTGATTAGCGGGGTCCCTTTAGAGACCCAGTACTTC. It encodes CASGVISGVPLETQYF.

On this clonotype itself: This may come from a read error, since a much larger clone is one base off. The genes are TRBV28 and TRBJ1-2; D remains ambiguous. Germline lookup yields CDR1 MDHEN and CDR2 SYDVKM. Trimming took 6 bases from V and 4 from J, leaving 15 bases between them. This CDR3 is 14 amino acids long. As DNA, the CDR3 is TGTGCCAGCAGGTTGGAACCCAGTTCCTATGGCTACACCTTC. Its protein product is CASRLEPSSYGYTF.